What follows describes a single T cell receptor (beta chain). Time point: patch test 1, 2 weeks after DPC sensitization. This sample's treatment: therapeutic diphenylcyclopropenone sensitization with weekly scalp DPC. The data were taken from a study of human T cells and chemical hapten exposure. Each CDR3 protein is one row after TCRdb ran MiXCR on the RACE reads. Seen here are approximately 110,000 distinct CDR3 sequences, about 11% observed once, and the top ten hold 3% to 4.5%. CDR1 is SGHNT, CDR2 YENEEA, per germline. This CDR3 has 14 amino acids. Trimming took off 8 bases at V and 12 bases at J, with 23 bases between the two ends.

The clonotype originates from a woman aged 40-49 years with alopecia areata. Some clones in this sample may be carry-over from other donors' samples. The sample was whole blood, taken in connection with sensitization to the hapten diphenylcyclopropenone (DPC). V gene TRBV11-3 combines with J gene TRBJ2-1; TRBD2 might be the D (7 bases). The CDR3 DNA is TGTGCCAGCTCTCTCAGCCGGGGGGCCGATGGGCAGTTCTTC. This sequence encodes CASSLSRGADGQFF.